Below, 11 T cell receptor beta chains from the same sample are listed, as sequenced in a study of identifying expanded T cells in peripheral blood (dated 2019 in TCRdb). Library preparation employed the immunoSEQ multiplex PCR assay. As stored in TCRdb, this immuneACCESS dataset retains in-frame rearrangements with V and J assigned. A fraction of the clones does not appear; measured against another copy, unresolved V genes explain less than half of the discrepancy, and the remainder lacks a known reason. The sample table holds 100,000 to 150,000 clones, of which roughly 80% were seen once. The ten top clones hold roughly 3.3% of the sample. What was sequenced was blood. Every receptor here comes from a person aged 18 to 75 in good health.

This clone was picked up one time. The chain joins TRBV5-8 to TRBJ2-2; the D is unclear. The CDR3 is made up of 15 amino acids. CDR1 and CDR2 from the germline V gene are SGHTS and YDEGEE. The germline V and J ends were trimmed by 7 bases and 4 bases, with 17 bases remaining between them. CDR3 in DNA: TGTGCCAGCCGTCTTCCGTCGGGCAGCACCGGGGAGCTGTTTTTT. Translating gives CASRLPSGSTGELFF.

This clone occurred a few times. The genes are TRBV6-6 and TRBJ1-6, with no clear D. The CDR3 consists of 12 residues. Germline V CDR1 and CDR2: MNHNY, SVGAGI (reference sequence). The V end was cut by 5 bases, the J end by 8 bases, with 7 bases between. DNA of the CDR3: TGTGCCAGCAGTGCCATGGATTCACCCCTCCACTTT. Translation gives CASSAMDSPLHF.

The chain combines TRBV7-9 with TRBJ2-7; the D is unclear. V lost 5 bases and J lost 5, with 16 bases in between. The germline V gene encodes CDR1 SEHNR and CDR2 FQNEAQ (reference sequence). This CDR3 spans 14 amino acids. CDR3 amino acids: CASSPPRRPNEQYF. CDR3 coding DNA: TGTGCCAGCAGCCCACCTCGGCGACCAAACGAGCAGTACTTC.

V gene TRBV4-1 combines with J gene TRBJ1-2; D is ambiguous. This CDR3 has 13 amino acids. Per the germline V gene, CDR1 is MGHRA and CDR2 is YSYEKL. Trimming took 2 bases from V and 4 from J, leaving 8 bases between them. CDR3 amino acids: CASSQTVTYGYTF. As DNA, the CDR3 is TGCGCCAGCAGCCAAACAGTAACCTATGGCTACACCTTC.

Only one count was recorded for this clone. This chain connects TRBV7-8 to TRBJ2-2; D is ambiguous. This CDR3 has 14 residues. Germline CDR1 is SGHVS and CDR2 is FQNEAQ. V lost 5 bases, J lost 4 bases, and 11 bases lay in between. The CDR3, as DNA: TGTGCCAGCAGCCCAACGTTCTTCACCGGGGAGCTGTTTTTT. This gives the protein CASSPTFFTGELFF. Combining the CDR3 with reference TRBV7-8 and TRBJ2-2 gives the whole variable domain GAGVSQSPRYKVAKRGQDVALRCDPISGHVSLFWYQQALGQGPEFLTYFQNEAQLDKSGLPSDRFFAERPEGSVSTLKIQRTQQEDSAVYLCASSPTFFTGELFFGEGSRLTVL.

The chain carries TRBV7-2 and TRBJ1-5; D perhaps matches TRBD1 (5 bases). This CDR3 contains 13 residues. Germline assignment: CDR1 SGHTA and CDR2 FQGNSA. V was trimmed by 8 bases and J by 2 bases, leaving 10 bases between them. In DNA form, the CDR3 reads TGTGCCAGCGGACAAAGGGGCAATCAGCCCCAGCATTTT. It yields the protein CASGQRGNQPQHF.

This clone was observed once. Other DNA sequences in this specimen translate into the identical CDR3. The CDR3 is CASSLEGNYGYTF. CDR3 DNA: TGTGCCAGCAGCTTAGAGGGGAACTATGGCTACACCTTC. The rearrangement joins TRBV7-9 to TRBJ1-2; D may be TRBD1 (5 bases). The V and J ends lost 1 base and 2 bases respectively, with 5 bases between them. The length of the CDR3 is 13 residues. Germline V lookup: CDR1 SEHNR, CDR2 FQNEAQ (reference sequence).

The CDR3 is CASSQGSPPGGYTF. CDR3 bases: TGTGCCAGTAGTCAGGGATCACCCCCGGGAGGCTACACCTTC. The rearrangement uses TRBV19 and TRBJ1-2, with D perhaps TRBD1 (5 bases). Germline loops: CDR1 LNHDA, CDR2 SQIVND (reference sequence). Trimming removed 5 bases from V and 8 bases from J, with 18 bases in between. The CDR3 covers 14 residues. Drawing the rest from reference TRBV19 and TRBJ1-2, the complete variable domain is DGGITQSPKYLFRKEGQNVTLSCEQNLNHDAMYWYRQDPGQGLRLIYYSQIVNDFQKGDIAEGYSVSREKKESFPLTVTSAQKNPTAFYLCASSQGSPPGGYTFGSGTRLTVV.

This rearrangement joins TRBV2 to TRBJ1-2; a weak D match, TRBD1 (6 bases). The germline V and J ends were trimmed by 4 bases and 7 bases, with 16 bases remaining between them. CDR3 length: 14 amino acids. CDR1 and CDR2 (germline): SNHLY, FYNNEI. The CDR3, as DNA: TGTGCCAGCAGTGCCGACATCAGGGGAACTGGCTACACCTTC. This translates into CASSADIRGTGYTF. The full variable domain, rest sourced from reference TRBV2 and TRBJ1-2, is EPEVTQTPSHQVTQMGQEVILRCVPISNHLYFYWYRQILGQKVEFLVSFYNNEISEKSEIFDDQFSVERPDGSNFTLKIRSTKLEDSAMYFCASSADIRGTGYTFGSGTRLTVV.

The J gene is TRBJ1-5, the V gene TRBV2, with unresolved D. In germline, CDR1 is SNHLY, CDR2 FYNNEI. The CDR3 totals 15 residues. V was pared by 3 bases and J by 2 bases, with 11 bases between. DNA for the CDR3: TGTGCCAGCAGTGACGGGTTTATCGGCAATCAGCCCCAGCATTTT. Translation: CASSDGFIGNQPQHF.

The J gene is TRBJ2-5, the V gene TRBV7-8; 14 positions match TRBD2. CDR3 length equals 18 residues. CDR1 is SGHVS and CDR2 is FQNEAQ in the germline V gene. Trimming cost V 2 bases and J 1 base; bases outside gene matches: 6. The CDR3 DNA follows: TGTGCCAGCAGCTTAAGACTAGCGGGGGGGCCACTCCAAGAGACCCAGTACTTC. Translated: CASSLRLAGGPLQETQYF.